This T cell receptor (beta chain) was captured in a study of sequential checkpoint blockade in melanoma. The protocol was immunoSEQ multiplex PCR, while the TCRdb copy is restricted to in-frame clones and leaves out a portion. The profile shows tens of thousands of clones, 82% of them singletons. Documented treatment: randomized to nivolumab then ipilimumab (arm A) or the reverse (arm B). PBMC sorting kept live CD3+CD8+ cells without CD19 or CD56. Deletions cut 3 bases from V and 4 bases from J, with 16 bases between. The CDR3 is 16 residues long. CDR1 is MNHEY, CDR2 SMNVEV, per germline (reference sequence).

Sequencing was performed on CD8+ T cells sorted from blood (inferred from file names), taken from a patient given nivolumab and ipilimumab in sequence. V and J are TRBV27 and TRBJ1-3, with D possibly TRBD1 on 5 matching bases. This clonotype was sampled from a human donor with melanoma. The CDR3 DNA sequence: TGTGCCAGCAGTTTTGGGATTCAGGGCCCGGGAAACACCATATATTTT. This sequence encodes CASSFGIQGPGNTIYF.